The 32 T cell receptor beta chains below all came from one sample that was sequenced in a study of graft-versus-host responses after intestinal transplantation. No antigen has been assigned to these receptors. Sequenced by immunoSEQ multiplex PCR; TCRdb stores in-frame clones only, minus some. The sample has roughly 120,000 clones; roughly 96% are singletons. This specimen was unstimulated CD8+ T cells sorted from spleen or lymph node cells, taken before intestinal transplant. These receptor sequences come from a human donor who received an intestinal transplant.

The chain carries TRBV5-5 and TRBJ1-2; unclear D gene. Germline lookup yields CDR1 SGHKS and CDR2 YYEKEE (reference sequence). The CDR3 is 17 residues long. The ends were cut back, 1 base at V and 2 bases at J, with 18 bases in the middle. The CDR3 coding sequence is TGTGCCAGCAGCTTGTTTCCGCAGGTTACCCGCAACTATGGCTACACCTTC. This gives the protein CASSLFPQVTRNYGYTF. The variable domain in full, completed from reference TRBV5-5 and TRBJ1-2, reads DAGVTQSPTHLIKTRGQQVTLRCSPISGHKSVSWYQQVLGQGPQFIFQYYEKEERGRGNFPDRFSARQFPNYSSELNVNALLLGDSALYLCASSLFPQVTRNYGYTFGSGTRLTVV.

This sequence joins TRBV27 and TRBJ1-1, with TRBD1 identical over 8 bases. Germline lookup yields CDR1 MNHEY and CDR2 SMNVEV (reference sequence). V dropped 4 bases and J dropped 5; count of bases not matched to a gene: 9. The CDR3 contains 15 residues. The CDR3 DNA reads TGTGCCAGCAGTTGGAGCAGGGGGCGCTTAACTGAAGCTTTCTTT. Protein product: CASSWSRGRLTEAFF.

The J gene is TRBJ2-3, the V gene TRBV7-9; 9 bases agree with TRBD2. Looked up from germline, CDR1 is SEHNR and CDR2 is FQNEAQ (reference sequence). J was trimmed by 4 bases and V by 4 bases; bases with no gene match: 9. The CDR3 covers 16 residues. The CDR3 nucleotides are TGTGCCAGCAGCTCCATAGCGGGAGAGGCCCCAGATACGCAGTATTTT. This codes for CASSSIAGEAPDTQYF.

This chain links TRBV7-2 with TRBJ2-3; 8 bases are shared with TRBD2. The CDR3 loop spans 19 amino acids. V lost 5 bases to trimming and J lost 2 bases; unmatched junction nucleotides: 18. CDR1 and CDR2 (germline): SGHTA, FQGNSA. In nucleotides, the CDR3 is TGTGCCAGCAGCCCAACTATTTTTCCGACTAGCGCAGACACAGATACGCAGTATTTT. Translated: CASSPTIFPTSADTDTQYF.

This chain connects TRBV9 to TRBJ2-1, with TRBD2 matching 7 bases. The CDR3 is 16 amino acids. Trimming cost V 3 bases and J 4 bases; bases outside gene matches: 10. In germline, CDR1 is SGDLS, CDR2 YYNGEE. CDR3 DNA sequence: TGTGCCAGCAGCGGTACCGGGGCGGGAGTGTACAATGAGCAGTTCTTC. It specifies CASSGTGAGVYNEQFF.

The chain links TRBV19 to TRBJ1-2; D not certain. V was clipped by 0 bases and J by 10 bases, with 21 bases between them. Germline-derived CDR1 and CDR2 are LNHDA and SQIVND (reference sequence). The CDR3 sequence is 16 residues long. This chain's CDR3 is CASSIDPSAPLRDYTF. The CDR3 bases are TGTGCCAGTAGTATAGACCCCTCGGCCCCTCTACGGGACTACACCTTC.

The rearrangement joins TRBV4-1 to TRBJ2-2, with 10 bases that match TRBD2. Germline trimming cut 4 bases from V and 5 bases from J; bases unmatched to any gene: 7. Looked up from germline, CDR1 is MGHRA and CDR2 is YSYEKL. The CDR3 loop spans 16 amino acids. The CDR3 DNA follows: TGCGCCAGCAGCCGAGTAGCGGGAGGAGGGACCGGGGAGCTGTTTTTT. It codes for CASSRVAGGGTGELFF.

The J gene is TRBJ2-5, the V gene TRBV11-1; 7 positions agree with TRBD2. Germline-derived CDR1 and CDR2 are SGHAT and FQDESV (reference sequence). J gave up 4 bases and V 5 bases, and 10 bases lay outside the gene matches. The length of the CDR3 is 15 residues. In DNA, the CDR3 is TGTGCCAGCAGCCGGTCCCTGGCGGGAGCAGAGACCCAGTACTTC. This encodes CASSRSLAGAETQYF.

The CDR3 loop is CASSSSSGSFYEQYF. CDR3 nucleotide sequence: TGTGCCAGCAGCTCGTCTAGCGGGAGTTTCTACGAGCAGTACTTC. The rearrangement uses TRBV6-5 and TRBJ2-7; 10 bases match TRBD2. The CDR3 length is 15 residues. Unmatched junction bases numbered 8, after V lost 6 bases and J lost 3 bases. The germline V gene encodes CDR1 MNHEY and CDR2 SVGAGI.

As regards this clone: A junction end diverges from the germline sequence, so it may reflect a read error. The CDR3 sequence: CASSRSSTPPETQYF. CDR3 bases: TGTGCTAGCAGCCGGTCCTCGACACCCCCAGAGACCCAGTACTTC. The V gene is TRBV7-7, the J gene TRBJ2-5, with no clear D. Germline CDR1 is SSHAT and CDR2 is FNYEAQ (reference sequence). CDR3 length: 15 amino acids.

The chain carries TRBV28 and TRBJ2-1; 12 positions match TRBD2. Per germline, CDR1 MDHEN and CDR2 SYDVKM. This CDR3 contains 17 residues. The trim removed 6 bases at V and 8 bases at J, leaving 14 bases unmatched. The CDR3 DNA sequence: TGTGCCAGCAGCAGGACTAGCGGGGAGTACCTCCTTGATGAGCAGTTCTTC. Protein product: CASSRTSGEYLLDEQFF.

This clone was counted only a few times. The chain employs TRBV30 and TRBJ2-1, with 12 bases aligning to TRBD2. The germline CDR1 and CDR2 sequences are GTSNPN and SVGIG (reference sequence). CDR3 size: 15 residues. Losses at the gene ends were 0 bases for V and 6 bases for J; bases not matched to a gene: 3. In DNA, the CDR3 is TGTGCCTGGAGTGTACTAGCGGGAGGTCGCAATGAGCAGTTCTTC. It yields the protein CAWSVLAGGRNEQFF.

The CDR3, as DNA: TGTGCCAGCAGTTGGCAACGGGGGGACACTGAAGCTTTCTTT. This sequence encodes CASSWQRGDTEAFF. This chain uses TRBV28 with TRBJ1-1, with D possibly TRBD1 on 5 matching bases. The CDR3 is 14 amino acids. CDR1 and CDR2 from the germline V gene are MDHEN and SYDVKM. V was clipped by 4 bases and J by 3 bases, with 12 bases between them.

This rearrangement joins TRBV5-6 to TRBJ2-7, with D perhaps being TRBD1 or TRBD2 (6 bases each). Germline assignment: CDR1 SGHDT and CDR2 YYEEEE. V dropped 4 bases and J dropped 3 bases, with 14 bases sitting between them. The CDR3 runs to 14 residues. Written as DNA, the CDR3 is TGTGCCAGCAGCCCGGGGGCTGGGGGCTACGAGCAGTACTTC. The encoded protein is CASSPGAGGYEQYF.

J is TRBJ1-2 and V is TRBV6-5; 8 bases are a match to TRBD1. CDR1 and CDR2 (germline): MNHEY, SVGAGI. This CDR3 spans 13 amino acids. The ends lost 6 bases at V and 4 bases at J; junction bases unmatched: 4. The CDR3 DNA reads TGTGCCAGCAGCCCAGGGGGCGTCTATGGCTACACCTTC. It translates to CASSPGGVYGYTF.

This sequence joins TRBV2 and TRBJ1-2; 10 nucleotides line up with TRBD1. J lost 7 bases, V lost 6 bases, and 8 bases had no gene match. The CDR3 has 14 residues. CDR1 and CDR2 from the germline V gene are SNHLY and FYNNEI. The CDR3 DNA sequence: TGTGCCAGCAGAACCGGGACAGGGGTCGTTGGCTACACCTTC. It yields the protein CASRTGTGVVGYTF.

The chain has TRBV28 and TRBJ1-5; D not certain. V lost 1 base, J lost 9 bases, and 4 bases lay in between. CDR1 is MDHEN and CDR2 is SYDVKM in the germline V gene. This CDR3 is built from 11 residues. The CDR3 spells CASSLSGPQHF. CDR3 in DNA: TGTGCCAGCAGTTTATCCGGGCCCCAGCATTTT.

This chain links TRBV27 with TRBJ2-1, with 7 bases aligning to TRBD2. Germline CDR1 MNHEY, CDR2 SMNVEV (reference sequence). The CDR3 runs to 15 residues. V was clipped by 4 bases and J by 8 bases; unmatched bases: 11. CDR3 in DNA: TGTGCCAGCAGTTATGGGAGCGGGGTTTCGGATGAGCAGTTCTTC. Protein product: CASSYGSGVSDEQFF.

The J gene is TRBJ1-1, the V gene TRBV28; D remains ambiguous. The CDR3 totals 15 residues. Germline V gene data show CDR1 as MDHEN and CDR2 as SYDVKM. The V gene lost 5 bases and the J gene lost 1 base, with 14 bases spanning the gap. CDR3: CASSPRPGKNTEAFF. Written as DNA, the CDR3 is TGTGCCAGCAGTCCGAGGCCGGGAAAGAACACTGAAGCTTTCTTT. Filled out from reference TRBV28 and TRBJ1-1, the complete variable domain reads DVKVTQSSRYLVKRTGEKVFLECVQDMDHENMFWYRQDPGLGLRLIYFSYDVKMKEKGDIPEGYSVSREKKERFSLILESASTNQTSMYLCASSPRPGKNTEAFFGQGTRLTVV.

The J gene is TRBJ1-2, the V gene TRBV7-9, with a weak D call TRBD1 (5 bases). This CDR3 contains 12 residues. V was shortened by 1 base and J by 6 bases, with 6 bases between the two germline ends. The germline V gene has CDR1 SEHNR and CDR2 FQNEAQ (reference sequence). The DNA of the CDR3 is TGTGCCAGCAGCTTAGGGGACCATGGCTACACCTTC. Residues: CASSLGDHGYTF.

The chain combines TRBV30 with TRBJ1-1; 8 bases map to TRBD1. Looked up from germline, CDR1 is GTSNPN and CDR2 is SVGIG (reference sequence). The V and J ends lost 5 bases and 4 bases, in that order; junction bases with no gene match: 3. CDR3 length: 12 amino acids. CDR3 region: CAWGQGSTEAFF. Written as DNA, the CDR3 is TGTGCCTGGGGACAGGGCAGCACTGAAGCTTTCTTT.

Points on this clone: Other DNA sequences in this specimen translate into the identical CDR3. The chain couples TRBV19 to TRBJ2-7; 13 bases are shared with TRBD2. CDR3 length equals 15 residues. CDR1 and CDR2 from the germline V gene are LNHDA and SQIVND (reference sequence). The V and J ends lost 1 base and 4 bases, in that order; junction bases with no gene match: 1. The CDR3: CASSIGLAGGYEQYF. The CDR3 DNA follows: TGTGCCAGTAGTATAGGACTAGCGGGAGGATACGAGCAGTACTTC.

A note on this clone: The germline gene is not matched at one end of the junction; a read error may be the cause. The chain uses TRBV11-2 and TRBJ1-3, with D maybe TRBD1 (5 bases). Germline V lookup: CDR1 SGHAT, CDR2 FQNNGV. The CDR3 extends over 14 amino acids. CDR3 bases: TGTGTCAGCAGCTTATTTCGGGGGGAGGACACCATATATTTT. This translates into CVSSLFRGEDTIYF.

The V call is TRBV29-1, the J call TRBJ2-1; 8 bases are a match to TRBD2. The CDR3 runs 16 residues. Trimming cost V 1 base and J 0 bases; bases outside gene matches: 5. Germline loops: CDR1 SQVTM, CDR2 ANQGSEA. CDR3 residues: CSVEGLTSGSYNEQFF. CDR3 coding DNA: TGCAGCGTTGAAGGTCTCACTAGCGGCTCCTACAATGAGCAGTTCTTC.

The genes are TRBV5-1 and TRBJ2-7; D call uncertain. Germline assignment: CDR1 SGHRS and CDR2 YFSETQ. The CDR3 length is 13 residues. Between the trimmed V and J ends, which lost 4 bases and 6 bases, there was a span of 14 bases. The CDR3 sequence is CASSLSGLFEQYF. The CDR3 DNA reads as TGCGCCAGCAGCCTGTCTGGGCTCTTCGAGCAGTACTTC.

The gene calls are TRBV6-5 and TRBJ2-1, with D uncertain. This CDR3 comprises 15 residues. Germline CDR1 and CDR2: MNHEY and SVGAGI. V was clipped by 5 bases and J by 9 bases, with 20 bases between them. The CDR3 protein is CASSTLTRVGPEQFF. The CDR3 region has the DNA TGTGCCAGCAGTACTCTTACCCGGGTCGGTCCTGAGCAGTTCTTC.

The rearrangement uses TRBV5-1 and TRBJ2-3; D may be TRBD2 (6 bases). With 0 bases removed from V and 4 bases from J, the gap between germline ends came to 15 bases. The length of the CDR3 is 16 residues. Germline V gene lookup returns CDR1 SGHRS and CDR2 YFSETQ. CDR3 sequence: CASSLAVGTSADTQYF. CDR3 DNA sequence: TGCGCCAGCAGCTTGGCCGTCGGGACTTCCGCAGATACGCAGTATTTT.

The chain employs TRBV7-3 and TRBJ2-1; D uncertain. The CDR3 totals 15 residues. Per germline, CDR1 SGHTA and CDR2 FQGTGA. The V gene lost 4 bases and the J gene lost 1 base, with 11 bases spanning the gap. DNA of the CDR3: TGTGCCAGCAGCTCCCAGTCATTATCCTACAATGAGCAGTTCTTC. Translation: CASSSQSLSYNEQFF.

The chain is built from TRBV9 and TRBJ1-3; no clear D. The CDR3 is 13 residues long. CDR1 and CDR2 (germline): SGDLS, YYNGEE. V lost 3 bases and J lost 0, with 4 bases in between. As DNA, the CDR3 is TGTGCCAGCAGCGCCCACTCTGGAAACACCATATATTTT. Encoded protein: CASSAHSGNTIYF.

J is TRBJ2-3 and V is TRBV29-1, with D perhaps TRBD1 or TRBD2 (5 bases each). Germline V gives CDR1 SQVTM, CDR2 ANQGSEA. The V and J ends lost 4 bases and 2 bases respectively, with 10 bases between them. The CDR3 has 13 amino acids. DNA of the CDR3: TGCAGCGTTGGCCGGGACCACACAGATACGCAGTATTTT. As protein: CSVGRDHTDTQYF.

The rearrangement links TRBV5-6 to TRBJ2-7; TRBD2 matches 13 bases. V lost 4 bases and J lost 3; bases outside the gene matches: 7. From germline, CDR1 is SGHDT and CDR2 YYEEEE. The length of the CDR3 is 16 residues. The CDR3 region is CASSLGLAGVFYEQYF. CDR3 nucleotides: TGTGCCAGCAGCCTAGGACTAGCGGGAGTTTTCTACGAGCAGTACTTC.

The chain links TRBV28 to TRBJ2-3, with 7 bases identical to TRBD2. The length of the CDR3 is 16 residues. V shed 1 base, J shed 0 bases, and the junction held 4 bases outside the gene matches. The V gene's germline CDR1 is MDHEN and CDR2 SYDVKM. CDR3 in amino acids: CASSLYGTTSTDTQYF. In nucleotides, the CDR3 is TGTGCCAGCAGTTTATACGGGACTACCAGCACAGATACGCAGTATTTT.